A selection of T cell receptor beta chains follows, all from one sample in a study of identical twins. TCRdb used MiXCR to reprocess the 5' RACE reads, holding one entry per CDR3 protein. The sample holds around 250,000 distinct CDR3 sequences, about 9% seen once. The same specimen was also included in a second study, on yellow fever vaccine responses in identical twins.

Sequenced: CD8+ T cells sorted from blood. These receptors were collected from a woman aged 18-29 years in good health. The CDR3 runs from the conserved cysteine through the conserved F or W. Fields, in order: D gene, V gene, J gene, clone size, CDR3 protein, CDR3 DNA. A D gene is named only where the DNA matches it firmly. Size values are once, few and many counts, or a class for expanded clones, and some rows have none.

>NA|TRBV12-3/TRBV12-4|TRBJ2-7|many
CASSSLWPSVSYEQYF
TGTGCCAGCAGTTCCTTGTGGCCTAGCGTCTCCTACGAGCAGTACTTC
>NA|TRBV3-1|TRBJ2-2|few
CASSQDAMEVGIGELFF
TGTGCCAGCAGCCAAGATGCGATGGAGGTTGGGATCGGGGAGCTGTTTTTT
>TRBD1|TRBV6-1|TRBJ1-5|few
CASRQRPGQAEGPQHF
TGTGCCAGCAGGCAGAGACCCGGACAGGCCGAGGGGCCCCAGCATTTT
>TRBD2|TRBV5-1|TRBJ2-1|many
CASSITSGGARIAFF
TGCGCCAGCAGCATTACTAGCGGGGGGGCCCGGATTGCGTTCTTC
>TRBD1|TRBV10-3|TRBJ2-5|NA
CAISGDRAETQYF
TGTGCCATCAGTGGGGACAGGGCCGAGACCCAGTACTTC
>TRBD2|TRBV11-1|TRBJ2-5|few
CASSPEGLAGVLVAETQYF
TGTGCCAGCAGCCCAGAGGGACTAGCGGGAGTGCTCGTGGCAGAGACCCAGTACTTC
>NA|TRBV20-1|TRBJ2-1|many
CSARPEDFRELTEQFF
TGCAGTGCTAGACCCGAGGACTTTAGGGAGCTGACTGAGCAGTTCTTC
>NA|TRBV7-9|TRBJ1-6|NA
CASSLAGGVLVLHF
TGTGCCAGCAGCTTAGCAGGTGGGGTTTTAGTCCTCCACTTT
>TRBD2|TRBV20-1|TRBJ2-7|few
CSARALAGDYEQYF
TGCAGTGCTAGAGCACTAGCGGGGGACTACGAGCAGTACTTC
>TRBD1|TRBV12-3/TRBV12-4|TRBJ2-1|few
CASSHDRGFSEQFF
TGTGCCAGCAGCCACGACAGGGGTTTTTCCGAGCAGTTCTTC
>NA|TRBV29-1|TRBJ2-2|NA
CSVDDVTHTGELFF
TGCAGCGTTGATGACGTGACCCACACCGGGGAGCTGTTTTTT
>NA|TRBV9|TRBJ2-5|few
CASSVGGGLSGFEETQYF
TGTGCCAGCAGCGTAGGGGGGGGGCTTTCGGGTTTCGAAGAGACCCAGTACTTC
>TRBD2|TRBV4-3|TRBJ2-3|many
CASSSSGRASTDTQYF
TGCGCCAGCAGCTCTAGCGGGAGGGCCTCGACAGATACGCAGTATTTT
>TRBD1|TRBV7-9|TRBJ1-1|NA
CASGGTARTEAFF
TGTGCCAGCGGCGGGACAGCCCGGACTGAAGCTTTCTTT
>TRBD2|TRBV6-1|TRBJ2-5|NA
CASRLRLAGLPETQYF
TGTGCCAGCAGACTAAGACTAGCGGGCCTCCCTGAGACCCAGTACTTC
>NA|TRBV4-3|TRBJ2-1|NA
CASSQEGRSSYNEQFF
TGCGCCAGCAGCCAAGAGGGCCGAAGCTCCTACAATGAGCAGTTCTTC
>NA|TRBV5-5|TRBJ1-2|few
CASSFLTSYGYTF
TGTGCCAGCAGCTTTCTGACGTCCTATGGCTACACCTTC
>NA|TRBV3-1|TRBJ2-7|NA
CASSHGTPISYEQYF
TGTGCCAGCAGCCACGGAACCCCAATATCCTACGAGCAGTACTTC
>TRBD2|TRBV6-1|TRBJ2-1|few
CASSLSGGRKNEQFF
TGTGCCAGCAGTCTTAGCGGGGGTAGAAAGAATGAGCAGTTCTTC
>TRBD1|TRBV27|TRBJ1-2|few
CASSFWTGDGYTF
TGTGCCAGCAGTTTCTGGACAGGGGATGGCTACACCTTC
>NA|TRBV5-1|TRBJ2-3|NA
CASTDSADTQYF
TGCGCCAGTACCGATAGTGCGGATACGCAGTATTTT
>TRBD2|TRBV10-3|TRBJ2-7|NA
CAIRVWTSGSYEQYF
TGTGCCATCAGAGTCTGGACTAGCGGGAGTTACGAGCAGTACTTC
>NA|TRBV4-2|TRBJ2-7|NA
CASSQEAPGAIYEQYF
TGTGCCAGCAGCCAAGAGGCGCCAGGGGCGATCTACGAGCAGTACTTC
>TRBD2|TRBV7-9|TRBJ2-3|many
CASSLPGGPADTQYF
TGTGCCAGCAGCTTACCGGGGGGGCCTGCAGATACGCAGTATTTT
>TRBD1|TRBV20-1|TRBJ2-7|few
CSARVRTGLYEQYF
TGCAGTGCTAGAGTCAGGACAGGTCTGTACGAGCAGTACTTC
>NA|TRBV5-1|TRBJ2-1|many
CASRSSPAGLYNEQFF
TGCGCCAGCCGCTCTTCCCCTGCGGGTCTCTACAATGAGCAGTTCTTC
>NA|TRBV30|TRBJ1-1|few
CAWSTVQYGNTEAFF
TGTGCCTGGAGTACTGTACAATATGGGAACACTGAAGCTTTCTTT
>TRBD1|TRBV2|TRBJ2-7|NA
CASSEWGTGSYEQYF
TGTGCCAGCAGTGAATGGGGGACAGGGAGCTACGAGCAGTACTTC
>NA|TRBV6-1|TRBJ2-1|many
CASSDRYNEQFF
TGTGCCAGCAGTGACAGGTACAATGAGCAGTTCTTC
>NA|TRBV2|TRBJ2-7|NA
CASCGGSYEQYF
TGTGCCTCCTGTGGGGGCTCCTACGAGCAGTACTTC
>NA|TRBV11-2|TRBJ2-2|few
CASSILDLIGTGELFF
TGTGCCAGCAGCATCCTGGACCTTATCGGTACGGGGGAGCTGTTTTTT
>NA|TRBV7-9|TRBJ2-2|many
CASSPYALEDTGELFF
TGTGCCAGCAGCCCATATGCTCTAGAGGACACCGGGGAGCTGTTTTTT
>NA|TRBV7-6|TRBJ2-2|NA
CASIQGAGLNTGELFF
TGTGCCAGCATACAGGGTGCGGGACTAAACACCGGGGAGCTGTTTTTT
>TRBD2|TRBV3-1|TRBJ2-1|many
CASSQEASGRARFNEQFF
TGTGCCAGCAGCCAAGAAGCTAGCGGGAGAGCTCGTTTTAATGAGCAGTTCTTC
>TRBD1|TRBV7-9|TRBJ2-6|NA
CASSNRQGTGANVLTF
TGTGCCAGCAGCAATAGACAGGGTACTGGGGCCAACGTCCTGACTTTC
>NA|TRBV28|TRBJ2-7|few
CASSGGYRYEQYF
TGTGCCAGCAGTGGGGGTTATCGGTACGAGCAGTACTTC
>NA|TRBV7-2|TRBJ2-5|NA
CASSATSYQETQYF
TGTGCCAGCAGCGCCACTTCGTACCAAGAGACCCAGTACTTC
>TRBD2|TRBV7-3|TRBJ2-1|few
CASSPLAGGNNEQFF
TGTGCCAGCAGCCCACTAGCGGGGGGAAACAATGAGCAGTTCTTC
>NA|TRBV13|TRBJ2-6|few
CASSLEADPGANVLTF
TGTGCCAGCAGCTTAGAGGCGGACCCTGGGGCCAACGTCCTGACTTTC
>TRBD2|TRBV20-1|TRBJ2-1|few
CSARTSGRAGYNEQFF
TGCAGTGCCAGGACTAGCGGGAGGGCCGGATACAATGAGCAGTTCTTC
>NA|TRBV20-1|TRBJ1-1|few
CSARALWSGPTEAFF
TGCAGTGCTAGAGCCCTTTGGTCGGGACCTACTGAAGCTTTCTTT
>TRBD2|TRBV4-3|TRBJ2-1|many
CASSQGLAINEQFF
TGCGCCAGCAGCCAGGGACTAGCGATCAATGAGCAGTTCTTC
>TRBD2|TRBV29-1|TRBJ2-1|many
CSVEWTSGLSYNEQFF
TGCAGCGTTGAATGGACTAGCGGGCTTTCCTACAATGAGCAGTTCTTC
>NA|TRBV15|TRBJ1-2|few
CATSRATQYGYTF
TGTGCCACCAGCAGAGCCACCCAATATGGCTACACCTTC
>NA|TRBV15|TRBJ2-2|NA
CATSRESGSGELFF
TGTGCCACCAGCAGAGAATCGGGGTCCGGGGAGCTGTTTTTT
>NA|TRBV25-1|TRBJ1-4|many
CASSELPGQLFF
TGTGCCAGCAGTGAATTGCCCGGGCAACTGTTTTTT
>NA|TRBV18|TRBJ2-5|NA
CASSMVAGQETQYF
TGTGCCAGCTCAATGGTTGCGGGCCAAGAGACCCAGTACTTC
>TRBD2|TRBV20-1|TRBJ2-1|many
CSAKGTSDNEQFF
TGCAGTGCTAAAGGGACTAGCGACAATGAGCAGTTCTTC